A selection of T cell receptor beta chains follows, all from one sample in a study of blood T cell repertoires in COVID-19. Data came from immunoSEQ multiplex PCR; TCRdb stores just in-frame clones and leaves some out. Among about 480,000 clones listed, around nine tenths were seen once. The sequenced sample consisted of PBMCs or T cells enriched from blood (not recorded which). The receptors here all came from a woman in her 40s who had recovered from COVID-19. Each CDR3 is given with its conserved first and last residue. D genes are given only for firm matches. Expanded clones get a size class; other rows say once, few or many, or leave the size out.

TRBJ2-2 NA TRBV6-5 NA CASSQYDWNTGELFF TGTGCCAGCAGTCAGTACGACTGGAACACCGGGGAGCTGTTTTTT
TRBJ1-2 TRBD1 TRBV4-3 once CASSPAQGAGGYTF TGCGCCAGCAGCCCTGCCCAGGGGGCAGGAGGCTACACCTTC
TRBJ1-1 NA TRBV5-5 NA CASSLDREKLNTEAFF TGTGCCAGCAGCCTGGACAGAGAAAAACTGAACACTGAAGCTTTCTTT
TRBJ1-4 TRBD1 TRBV5-6 NA CASSQYRGVGEKLFF TGTGCCAGCAGCCAGTACAGGGGGGTCGGTGAAAAACTGTTTTTT
TRBJ2-2 TRBD2 TRBV3-1/TRBV3-2 NA CATRLARAGELFF TGTGCCACCCGACTAGCCAGGGCCGGGGAGCTGTTTTTT
TRBJ2-1 TRBD2 TRBV5-5 NA CASSSLAEVYNEQFF TGTGCCAGCAGCTCACTAGCGGAGGTATACAATGAGCAGTTCTTC
TRBJ1-4 TRBD1 TRBV7-9 NA CASSSPPTLQGTTNEKLFF TGTGCCAGCAGCTCGCCGCCCACGCTACAGGGGACAACTAATGAAAAACTGTTTTTT
TRBJ2-7 TRBD2 TRBV13 NA CASSKGTSGRVSDEQYF TGTGCCAGCAGCAAAGGGACTAGCGGGAGGGTATCCGACGAGCAGTACTTC
TRBJ2-7 NA TRBV3-1/TRBV3-2 NA CASSQASGGHMNYEQYF TGTGCCAGCAGCCAAGCATCGGGGGGACACATGAACTACGAGCAGTACTTC
TRBJ2-7 TRBD1 TRBV5-1 NA CASSLLQGADEQYF TGCGCCAGCAGCTTATTACAGGGGGCGGACGAGCAGTACTTC
TRBJ2-7 TRBD1 TRBV5-1 NA CASSLGWTGGPYEQYF TGCGCCAGCAGCTTGGGGTGGACAGGGGGGCCCTACGAGCAGTACTTC
TRBJ1-1 TRBD1 TRBV6-4 NA CASSRAGGFEAFF TGTGCCAGCAGCCGGGCAGGGGGGTTTGAAGCTTTCTTT
TRBJ2-3 TRBD1 TRBV6-4 NA CASSDPRQGIDTQYF TGTGCCAGCAGTGACCCCCGACAGGGGATTGATACGCAGTATTTT
TRBJ1-6 TRBD1 TRBV4-3 NA CASSQEQGNSPLHF TGCGCCAGCAGCCAAGAACAGGGGAATTCACCCCTCCACTTT
TRBJ1-2 TRBD1 TRBV2 NA CASSEEGAGGYTF TGTGCCAGCAGTGAAGAGGGGGCGGGCGGCTACACCTTC
TRBJ1-5 NA TRBV19 once CASSTLRGGSNQPQHF TGTGCCAGTAGTACGCTAAGGGGAGGCAGCAATCAGCCCCAGCATTTT
TRBJ1-2 TRBD1 TRBV4-3 few CASSHDDRGLYGYTF TGCGCCAGCAGCCATGATGACAGGGGACTCTATGGCTACACCTTC
TRBJ2-3 TRBD1 TRBV6-5 NA CASSQRQGGTDTQYF TGTGCCAGCAGTCAAAGACAGGGGGGTACAGATACGCAGTATTTT
TRBJ1-3 NA TRBV5-4 NA CASSWEGRSGNTIYF TGTGCCAGCAGCTGGGAGGGCCGCTCTGGAAACACCATATATTTT
TRBJ2-6 TRBD1 TRBV19 NA CASSRLGTGTSGANVLTF TGTGCCAGTAGTCGCTTGGGGACAGGGACCTCTGGGGCCAACGTCCTGACTTTC
TRBJ2-4 NA TRBV6-5 NA CASSYSGRNIQYF TGTGCCAGCAGTTACTCAGGGAGGAACATTCAGTACTTC
TRBJ2-1 NA TRBV10-3 NA CAISDRRAGGEQFF TGTGCCATCAGTGATCGGAGGGCTGGGGGTGAGCAGTTCTTC
TRBJ2-7 NA TRBV11-2 NA CASSLPPSVSYEQYF TGTGCCAGCAGCTTACCACCTAGCGTCAGCTACGAGCAGTACTTC
TRBJ2-3 NA TRBV9 NA CASSVAVQHTQYF TGTGCCAGCAGCGTAGCAGTCCAACATACGCAGTATTTT
TRBJ1-2 NA TRBV12-3/TRBV12-4 NA CASSPQGYGYTF TGTGCCAGCAGTCCCCAGGGGTATGGCTACACCTTC
TRBJ2-1 TRBD2 TRBV11-2 NA CASSSLEGWTSEGEQFF TGTGCCAGCAGCTCTTTAGAGGGCTGGACTAGCGAGGGTGAGCAGTTCTTC
TRBJ2-7 TRBD2 TRBV7-2 NA CASSRGLAGLYEQYF TGTGCCAGCAGCCGGGGACTAGCGGGACTCTACGAGCAGTACTTC
TRBJ1-1 NA TRBV18 NA CASSSTPFPNTEAFF TGTGCCAGCTCATCGACTCCCTTCCCGAACACTGAAGCTTTCTTT
TRBJ1-4 NA TRBV27 NA CASSFTGGVEKLFF TGTGCCAGCAGTTTCACTGGCGGGGTAGAGAAACTGTTTTTT
TRBJ2-1 TRBD2 TRBV12-3/TRBV12-4 NA CASSSGGTSLFF TGTGCCAGCAGCTCGGGAGGGACTAGTCTGTTCTTC
TRBJ1-2 TRBD1 TRBV7-9 NA CASSVQGARTYGYTF TGTGCCAGCAGCGTACAGGGGGCGCGAACCTATGGCTACACCTTC
TRBJ2-1 TRBD2 TRBV7-2 once CASSLALAGVGNEQFF TGTGCCAGCAGCTTAGCGCTAGCGGGAGTTGGTAATGAGCAGTTCTTC
TRBJ1-5 NA TRBV5-5 few CASSLRGSQPQHF TGTGCCAGCAGCTTGCGGGGTAGTCAGCCCCAGCATTTT
TRBJ2-3 NA TRBV20-1 NA CSAKRADTQYF TGCAGCGCCAAGCGGGCAGATACGCAGTATTTT
TRBJ1-1 TRBD1 TRBV11-3 NA CASSPQPTGADMNTEAFF TGTGCCAGCAGCCCGCAACCGACAGGGGCCGACATGAACACTGAAGCTTTCTTT
TRBJ2-1 NA TRBV6-1 NA CASSEGKGPSSYNEQFF TGTGCCAGCAGTGAAGGGAAGGGGCCAAGCTCCTACAATGAGCAGTTCTTC
TRBJ1-2 TRBD1 TRBV6-6 NA CASRPGQGVYGYTF TGTGCCAGCAGGCCGGGACAGGGGGTCTATGGCTACACCTTC
TRBJ1-2 NA TRBV6-1 NA CASSEALAEANYGYTF TGTGCCAGCAGTGAAGCGTTGGCAGAAGCTAACTATGGCTACACCTTC
TRBJ2-1 TRBD2 TRBV7-2 NA CASWLAGEWEQFF TGTGCCAGCTGGCTAGCGGGAGAGTGGGAGCAGTTCTTC
TRBJ2-3 TRBD2 TRBV6-2/TRBV6-3 few CASNPRLAHSTDTQYF TGTGCCAGCAACCCGCGACTAGCGCATAGCACAGATACGCAGTATTTT
TRBJ2-5 TRBD2 TRBV3-1/TRBV3-2 NA CASSQSTSGAPGRTQYF TGTGCCAGCAGCCAATCGACTAGCGGGGCCCCCGGGCGGACCCAGTACTTC
TRBJ1-2 TRBD1 TRBV6-1 NA CASSDGTGGDPYYGYTF TGTGCCAGCAGTGATGGGACAGGGGGCGATCCTTACTATGGCTACACCTTC
TRBJ1-1 NA TRBV4-3 NA CASSQDRGGRRTEAFF TGCGCCAGCAGCCAAGATAGGGGGGGGCGTAGGACTGAAGCTTTCTTT
TRBJ1-6 NA TRBV6-6 NA CASGLGRGNSPLHF TGTGCCAGCGGGTTAGGCAGGGGTAATTCACCCCTCCACTTT
TRBJ1-5 TRBD1 TRBV19 NA CATKTGGAGLSNQPQHF TGTGCCACAAAAACAGGGGGCGCGGGATTAAGCAATCAGCCCCAGCATTTT
TRBJ2-1 TRBD2 TRBV4-3 NA CASSKRASGTRAYNEQFF TGCGCCAGCAGCAAAAGGGCTTCCGGGACTAGAGCCTACAATGAGCAGTTCTTC
TRBJ2-1 TRBD2 TRBV2 NA CASSEGLAGGSYNEQFF TGTGCCAGCAGTGAAGGACTAGCGGGGGGCTCCTACAATGAGCAGTTCTTC
TRBJ1-1 NA TRBV7-9 once CASRPNTGTEAFF TGTGCCAGCAGGCCCAACACAGGTACTGAAGCTTTCTTT
TRBJ2-7 TRBD1 TRBV6-5 NA CASSRDSAYEQYF TGTGCCAGCAGTAGGGACAGCGCCTACGAGCAGTACTTC